This TCR beta chain originates from a study of blood T cells in healthy people across ages. The overall study: Through template switching, about one barcoded beta molecule was captured per two T cells, as measured in model experiments.

Whole-study findings and limits: PBMCs left unsorted prevented a conclusive naive versus antigen-experienced comparison. A roughly linear age-dependent decrease characterized TCR beta diversity per million T cells. The study found TCR beta diversity correlated strongly with naive T cell percentage.

Through a sample-barcoded 5' primer and a J-beta primer mix, a second PCR was run for about 6 to 11 cycles. TCRdb re-called the 5' RACE reads with MiXCR, one entry per CDR3 protein. The sample yields a few hundred thousand distinct CDR3 sequences, approximately 51% seen once. The CDR3 spans 16 residues. Trimming cost V 5 bases and J 0 bases, with 16 bases left between them. Germline CDR1 is SGHTA and CDR2 is FQGNSA. As regards this clonotype: Its antigen remains unknown.

This chain connects TRBV7-2 to TRBJ1-1, with a tentative D call TRBD1 (5 bases). The sequence derives from a man aged 55 to 70 in good health. Sequences were obtained from blood. The CDR3 DNA reads as TGTGCCAGCAGCCCGAGGGGCAGAAGCATGAACACTGAAGCTTTCTTT. Translating gives CASSPRGRSMNTEAFF.